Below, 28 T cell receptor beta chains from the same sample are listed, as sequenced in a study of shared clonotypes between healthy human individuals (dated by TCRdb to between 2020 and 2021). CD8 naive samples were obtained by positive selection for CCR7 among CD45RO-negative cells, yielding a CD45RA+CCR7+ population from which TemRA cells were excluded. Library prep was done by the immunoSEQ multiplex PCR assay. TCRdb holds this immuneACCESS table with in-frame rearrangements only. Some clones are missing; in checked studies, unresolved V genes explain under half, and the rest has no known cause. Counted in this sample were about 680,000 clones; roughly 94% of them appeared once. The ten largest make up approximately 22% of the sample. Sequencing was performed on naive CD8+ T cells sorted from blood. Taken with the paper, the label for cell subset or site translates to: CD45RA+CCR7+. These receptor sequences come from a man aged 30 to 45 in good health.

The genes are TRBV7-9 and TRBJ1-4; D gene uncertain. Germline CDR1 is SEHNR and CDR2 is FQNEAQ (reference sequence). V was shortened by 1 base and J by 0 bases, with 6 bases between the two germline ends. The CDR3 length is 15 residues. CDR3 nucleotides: TGTGCCAGCAGCTTAGTCACTGCAACTAATGAAAAACTGTTTTTT. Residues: CASSLVTATNEKLFF. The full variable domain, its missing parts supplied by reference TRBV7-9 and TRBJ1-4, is DTGVSQNPRHKITKRGQNVTFRCDPISEHNRLYWYRQTLGQGPEFLTYFQNEAQLEKSRLLSDRFSAERPKGSFSTLEIQRTEQGDSAMYLCASSLVTATNEKLFFGSGTQLSVL.

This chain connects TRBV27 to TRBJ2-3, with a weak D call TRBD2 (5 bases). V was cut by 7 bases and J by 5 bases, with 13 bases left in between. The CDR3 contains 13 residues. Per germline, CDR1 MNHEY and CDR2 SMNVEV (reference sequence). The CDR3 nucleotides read TGTGCCAGCACCCACCGAGGACTAGATACGCAGTATTTT. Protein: CASTHRGLDTQYF.

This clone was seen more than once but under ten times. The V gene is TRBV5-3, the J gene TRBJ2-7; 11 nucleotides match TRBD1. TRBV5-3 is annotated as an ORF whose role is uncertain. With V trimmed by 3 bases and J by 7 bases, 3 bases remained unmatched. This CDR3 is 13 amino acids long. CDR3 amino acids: CARSSDRGREQYF. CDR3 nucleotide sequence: TGTGCCAGAAGCTCGGACAGGGGGCGTGAGCAGTACTTC.

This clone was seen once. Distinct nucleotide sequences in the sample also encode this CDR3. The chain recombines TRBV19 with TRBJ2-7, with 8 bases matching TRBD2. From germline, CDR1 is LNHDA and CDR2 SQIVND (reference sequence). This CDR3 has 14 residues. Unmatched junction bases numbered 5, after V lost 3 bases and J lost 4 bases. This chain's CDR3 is CASSISGSSYEQYF. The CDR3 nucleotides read TGTGCCAGTAGTATCAGCGGGAGTTCGTACGAGCAGTACTTC.

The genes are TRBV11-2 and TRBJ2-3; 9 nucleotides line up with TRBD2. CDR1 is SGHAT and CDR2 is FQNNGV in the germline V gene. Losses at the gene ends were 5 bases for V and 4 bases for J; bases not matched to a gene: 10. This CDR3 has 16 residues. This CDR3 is CASSPASGIHADTQYF. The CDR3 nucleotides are TGTGCCAGCAGCCCAGCTAGCGGGATCCACGCAGATACGCAGTATTTT.

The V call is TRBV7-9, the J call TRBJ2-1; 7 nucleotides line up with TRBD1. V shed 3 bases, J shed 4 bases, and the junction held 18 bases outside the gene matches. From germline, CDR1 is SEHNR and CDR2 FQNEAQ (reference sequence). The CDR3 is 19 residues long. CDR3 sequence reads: CASSFSATTNRGYYNEQFF. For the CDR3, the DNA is TGTGCCAGCAGCTTTTCAGCCACAACAAACAGGGGTTATTACAATGAGCAGTTCTTC.

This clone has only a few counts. The CDR3 DNA sequence: TGTGCCAGCAGTGCCGGGAGAAGCACTGAAGCTTTCTTT. Its protein product is CASSAGRSTEAFF. This chain connects TRBV2 to TRBJ1-1, with no clear D. Per germline, CDR1 SNHLY and CDR2 FYNNEI. This CDR3 is 13 amino acids long. The ends were cut back, 4 bases at V and 4 bases at J, with 10 bases in the middle.

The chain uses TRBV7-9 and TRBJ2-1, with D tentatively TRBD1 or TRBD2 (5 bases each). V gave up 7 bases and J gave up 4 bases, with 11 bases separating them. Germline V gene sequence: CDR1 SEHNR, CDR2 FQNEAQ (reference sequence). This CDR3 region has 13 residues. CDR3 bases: TGTGCCAGCAACCGGGACGGATACAATGAGCAGTTCTTC. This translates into CASNRDGYNEQFF.

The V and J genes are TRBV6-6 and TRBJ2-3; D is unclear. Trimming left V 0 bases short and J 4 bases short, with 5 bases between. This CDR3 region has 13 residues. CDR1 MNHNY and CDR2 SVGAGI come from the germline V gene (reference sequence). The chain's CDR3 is CASSYSMADTQYF. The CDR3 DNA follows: TGTGCCAGCAGTTACTCGATGGCAGATACGCAGTATTTT.

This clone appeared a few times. Here the CDR3 reads CASSPRDRVVYEQYF. Written as DNA, the CDR3 is TGTGCCAGCAGTCCCCGGGACAGGGTTGTCTACGAGCAGTACTTC. This chain uses TRBV27 with TRBJ2-7, with TRBD1 identical over 9 bases. The CDR3 covers 15 residues. The V segment lost 5 bases and the J segment 3 bases; nucleotides outside the gene matches: 8. The germline gives CDR1 MNHEY, CDR2 SMNVEV (reference sequence).

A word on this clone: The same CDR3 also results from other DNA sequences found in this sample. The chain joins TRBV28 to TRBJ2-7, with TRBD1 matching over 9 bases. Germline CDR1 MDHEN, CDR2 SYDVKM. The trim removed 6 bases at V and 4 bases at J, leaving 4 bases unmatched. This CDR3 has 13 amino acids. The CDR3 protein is CASSSGTGYEQYF. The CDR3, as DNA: TGTGCCAGCAGCTCCGGGACAGGGTACGAGCAGTACTTC.

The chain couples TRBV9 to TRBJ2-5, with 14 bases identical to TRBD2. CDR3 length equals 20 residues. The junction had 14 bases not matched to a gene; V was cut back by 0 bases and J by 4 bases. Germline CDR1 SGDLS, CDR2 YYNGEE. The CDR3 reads CASSVAPAGTSGRVRETQYF. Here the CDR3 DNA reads TGTGCCAGCAGCGTAGCCCCAGCCGGGACTAGCGGGAGAGTAAGAGAGACCCAGTACTTC.

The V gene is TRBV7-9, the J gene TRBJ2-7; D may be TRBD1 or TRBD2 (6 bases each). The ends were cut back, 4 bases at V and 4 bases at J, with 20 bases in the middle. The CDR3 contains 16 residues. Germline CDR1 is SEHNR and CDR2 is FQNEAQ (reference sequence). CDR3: CASSYGGAGVMYEQYF. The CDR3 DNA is TGTGCCAGCAGCTATGGCGGGGCAGGGGTTATGTACGAGCAGTACTTC.

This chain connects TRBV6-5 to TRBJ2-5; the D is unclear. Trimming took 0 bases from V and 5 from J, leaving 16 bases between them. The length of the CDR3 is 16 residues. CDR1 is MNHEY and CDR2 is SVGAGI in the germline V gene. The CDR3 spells CASSYSRLYSAETQYF. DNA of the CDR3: TGTGCCAGCAGTTACTCGCGGCTCTATTCAGCGGAGACCCAGTACTTC.

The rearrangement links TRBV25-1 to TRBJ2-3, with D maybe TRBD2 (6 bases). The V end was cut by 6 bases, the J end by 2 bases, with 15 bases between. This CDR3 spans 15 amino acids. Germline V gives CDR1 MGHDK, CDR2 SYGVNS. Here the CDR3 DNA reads TGTGCCAGCAGGCCCCCGGGACTTAACACAGATACGCAGTATTTT. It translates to CASRPPGLNTDTQYF.

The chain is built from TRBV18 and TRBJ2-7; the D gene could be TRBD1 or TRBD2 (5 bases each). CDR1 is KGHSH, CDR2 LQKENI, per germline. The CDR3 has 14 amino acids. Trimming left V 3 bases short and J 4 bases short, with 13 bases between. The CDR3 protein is CASSPGESSYEQYF. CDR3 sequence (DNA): TGTGCCAGCTCACCGGGGGAGTCGTCATACGAGCAGTACTTC.

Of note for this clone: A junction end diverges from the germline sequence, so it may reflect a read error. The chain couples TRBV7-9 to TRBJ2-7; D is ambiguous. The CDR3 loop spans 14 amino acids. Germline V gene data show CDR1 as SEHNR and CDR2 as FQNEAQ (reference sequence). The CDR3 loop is CASSQGITSYEQYF. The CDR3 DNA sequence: TGCGCCAGCAGCCAAGGGATCACTTCCTACGAGCAGTACTTC. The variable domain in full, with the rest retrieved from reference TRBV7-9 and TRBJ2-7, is DTGVSQNPRHKITKRGQNVTFRCDPISEHNRLYWYRQTLGQGPEFLTYFQNEAQLEKSRLLSDRFSAERPKGSFSTLEIQRTEQGDSAMYLCASSQGITSYEQYFGPGTRLTVT.

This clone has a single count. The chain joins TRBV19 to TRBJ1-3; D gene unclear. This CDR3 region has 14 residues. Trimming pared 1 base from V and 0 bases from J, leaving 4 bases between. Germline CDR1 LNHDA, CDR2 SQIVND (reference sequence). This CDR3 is CASSIVSSGNTIYF. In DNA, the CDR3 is TGTGCCAGTAGTATAGTGAGCTCTGGAAACACCATATATTTT.

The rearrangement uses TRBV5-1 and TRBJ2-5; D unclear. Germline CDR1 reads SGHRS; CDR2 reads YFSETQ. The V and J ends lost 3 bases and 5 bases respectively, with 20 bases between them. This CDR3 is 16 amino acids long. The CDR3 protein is CASSSTDFSRPETQYF. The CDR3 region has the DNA TGCGCCAGCAGCTCAACCGATTTCTCTCGCCCGGAGACCCAGTACTTC. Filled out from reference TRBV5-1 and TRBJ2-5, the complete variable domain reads KAGVTQTPRYLIKTRGQQVTLSCSPISGHRSVSWYQQTPGQGLQFLFEYFSETQRNKGNFPGRFSGRQFSNSRSEMNVSTLELGDSALYLCASSSTDFSRPETQYFGPGTRLLVL.

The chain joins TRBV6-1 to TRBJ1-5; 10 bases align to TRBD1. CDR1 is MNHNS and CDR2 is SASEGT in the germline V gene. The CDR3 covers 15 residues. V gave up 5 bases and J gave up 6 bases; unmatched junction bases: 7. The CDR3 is CASSHRQGAIQPQHF. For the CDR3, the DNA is TGTGCCAGCAGTCATCGACAGGGGGCTATTCAGCCCCAGCATTTT.

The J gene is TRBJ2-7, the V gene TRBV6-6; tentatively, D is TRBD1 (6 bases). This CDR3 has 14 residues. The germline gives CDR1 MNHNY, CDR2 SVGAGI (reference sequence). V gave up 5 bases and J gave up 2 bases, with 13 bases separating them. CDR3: CASSGNRVPYEQYF. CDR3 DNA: TGTGCCAGCAGTGGTAACAGGGTCCCCTACGAGCAGTACTTC.

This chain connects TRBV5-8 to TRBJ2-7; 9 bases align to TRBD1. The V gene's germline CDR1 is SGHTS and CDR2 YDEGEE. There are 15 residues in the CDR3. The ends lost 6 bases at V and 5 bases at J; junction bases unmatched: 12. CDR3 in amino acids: CASTGFGTGRHEQYF. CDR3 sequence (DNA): TGTGCCAGCACGGGGTTTGGGACAGGGAGGCACGAGCAGTACTTC.

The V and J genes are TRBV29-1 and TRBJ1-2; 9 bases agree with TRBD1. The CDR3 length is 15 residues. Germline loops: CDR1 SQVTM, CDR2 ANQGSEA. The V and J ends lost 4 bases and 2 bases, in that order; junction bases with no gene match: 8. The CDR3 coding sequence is TGCAGCGTTGTTAGACAGGGGGAAGTCAACTATGGCTACACCTTC. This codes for CSVVRQGEVNYGYTF.

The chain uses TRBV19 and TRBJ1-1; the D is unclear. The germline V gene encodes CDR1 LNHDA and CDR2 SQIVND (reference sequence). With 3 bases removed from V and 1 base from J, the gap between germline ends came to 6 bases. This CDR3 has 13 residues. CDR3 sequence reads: CASSIPKNTEAFF. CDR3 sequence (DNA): TGTGCCAGTAGTATCCCTAAGAACACTGAAGCTTTCTTT.

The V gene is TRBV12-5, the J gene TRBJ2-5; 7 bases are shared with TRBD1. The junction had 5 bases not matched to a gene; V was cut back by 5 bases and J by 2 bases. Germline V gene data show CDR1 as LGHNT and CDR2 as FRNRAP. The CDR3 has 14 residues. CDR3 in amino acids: CASGEGQDQETQYF. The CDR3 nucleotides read TGTGCTAGTGGTGAAGGACAGGATCAAGAGACCCAGTACTTC.

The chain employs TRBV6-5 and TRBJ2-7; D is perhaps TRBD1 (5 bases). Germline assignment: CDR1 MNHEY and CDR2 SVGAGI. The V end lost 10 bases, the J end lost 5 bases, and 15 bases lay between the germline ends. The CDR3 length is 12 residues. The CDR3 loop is CATSSGQDEQYF. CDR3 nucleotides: TGTGCCACCTCGTCAGGGCAGGACGAGCAGTACTTC.

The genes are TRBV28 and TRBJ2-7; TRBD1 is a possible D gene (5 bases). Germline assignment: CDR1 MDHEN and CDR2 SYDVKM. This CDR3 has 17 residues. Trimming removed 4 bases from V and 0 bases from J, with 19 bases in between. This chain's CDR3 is CASSSPTVGSSSYEQYF. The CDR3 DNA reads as TGTGCCAGCAGTTCGCCGACAGTCGGGTCCAGCTCCTACGAGCAGTACTTC.

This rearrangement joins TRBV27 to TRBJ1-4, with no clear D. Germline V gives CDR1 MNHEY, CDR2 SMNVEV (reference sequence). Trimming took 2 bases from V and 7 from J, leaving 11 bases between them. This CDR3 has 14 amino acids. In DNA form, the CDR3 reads TGTGCCAGCAGTTTACGTAACCACGTTGAAAAACTGTTTTTT. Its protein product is CASSLRNHVEKLFF.